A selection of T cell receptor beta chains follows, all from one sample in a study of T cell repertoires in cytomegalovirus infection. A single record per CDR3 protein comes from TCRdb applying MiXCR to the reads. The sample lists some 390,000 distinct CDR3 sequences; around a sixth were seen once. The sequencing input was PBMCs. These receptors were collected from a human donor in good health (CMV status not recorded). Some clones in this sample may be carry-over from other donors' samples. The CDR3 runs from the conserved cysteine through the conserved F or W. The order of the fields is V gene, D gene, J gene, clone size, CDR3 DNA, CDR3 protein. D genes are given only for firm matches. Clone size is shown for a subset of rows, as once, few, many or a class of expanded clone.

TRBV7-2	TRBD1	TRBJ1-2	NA	TGTGCCAGCAGATTCCCGGGACAGGGGGCTAAGGGCTACACCTTC	CASRFPGQGAKGYTF
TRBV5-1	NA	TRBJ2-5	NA	TGCGCCAGCAGCAACTACTTGGGACACGATTCAGGCAAAGAGACCCAGTACTTC	CASSNYLGHDSGKETQYF
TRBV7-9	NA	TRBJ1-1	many	TGTGCCAGCAGCTCGGGCAGCTCGAACACTGAAGCTTTCTTT	CASSSGSSNTEAFF
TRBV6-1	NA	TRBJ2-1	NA	TGTGCCAGCAGTGAAGTTGACAGGCAAGCCGATCAGTTCTTC	CASSEVDRQADQFF
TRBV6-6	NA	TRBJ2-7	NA	TGTGCCAGCAGTTACGGGACTGGCTACGAGCAGTACTTC	CASSYGTGYEQYF
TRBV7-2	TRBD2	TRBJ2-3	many	TGTGCCAGCAGCTTAGCTTCTAGCGGGGTTGATTTT	CASSLASSGVDF
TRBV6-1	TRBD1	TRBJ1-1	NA	TGTGCCACCCATAGCGGGACAGGGAGACCTGAAGCTTTCTTT	CATHSGTGRPEAFF
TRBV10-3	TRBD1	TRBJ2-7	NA	TGTGCCATCAGTGAGGGGCAGGGGGCCTTCTACGAGCAGTACTTC	CAISEGQGAFYEQYF
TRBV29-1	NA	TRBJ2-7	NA	TGCAGCGTTCTCAAACTCTACGAGCAGTACTTC	CSVLKLYEQYF
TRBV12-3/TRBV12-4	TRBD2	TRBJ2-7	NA	TGTGCCAGCAGTTCCACTAGCGGGAGTTGGGACGAGCAGTACTTC	CASSSTSGSWDEQYF
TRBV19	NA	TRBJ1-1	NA	TGTGCCAGTAAAATCCGGGCAGGGAAGAACACTGAAGCTTTCTTT	CASKIRAGKNTEAFF
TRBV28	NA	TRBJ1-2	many	TGTGCCAGCACCTTGGCCAAATCCTATGGCTACACCTTC	CASTLAKSYGYTF
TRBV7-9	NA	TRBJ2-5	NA	TGTGCCAGCAGCCCCACACGTCCGGGAGAGACCCAGTACTTC	CASSPTRPGETQYF
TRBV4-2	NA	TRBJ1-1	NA	TGTGCCAGCAGCCCGGACGAAAGCGAAACCACTGAAGCTTTCTTT	CASSPDESETTEAFF
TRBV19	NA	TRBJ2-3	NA	TGTGCCAGTAGTATAAGAGGTGGAAGAGCGGCCACAGATACGCAGTATTTT	CASSIRGGRAATDTQYF
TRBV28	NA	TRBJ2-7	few	TGTGCCAGCAGTTTATCGGCCCACAGGGAGCAGTACTTC	CASSLSAHREQYF
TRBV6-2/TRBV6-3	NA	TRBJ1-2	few	TGTGCCAGCAGCCCCGCGCAGGGTTGGGGCTACACCTTC	CASSPAQGWGYTF
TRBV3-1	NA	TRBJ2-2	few	TGTGCCAGCAGCCAAGATTGGGGCACCGGGGAGCTGTTTTTT	CASSQDWGTGELFF
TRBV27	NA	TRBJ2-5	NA	TGTGCCAGCAGTTTAAGGAGGGGAGAGACCCAGTACTTC	CASSLRRGETQYF
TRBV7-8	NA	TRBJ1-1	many	TGTGCCAGCAGGGAGATGAACACTGAAGCTTTCTTT	CASREMNTEAFF
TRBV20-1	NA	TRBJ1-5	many	TGCAGTGCTTCGGAGGTCGCAAATCAGCCCCAGCATTTT	CSASEVANQPQHF
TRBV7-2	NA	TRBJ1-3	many	TGTGCCAGCAGCTTAGTGGCGCCCGGAGGAAACACCATATATTTT	CASSLVAPGGNTIYF
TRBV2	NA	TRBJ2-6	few	TGTGCCAGCTCCACCACTCCTGGGGCCAACGTCCTGACTTTC	CASSTTPGANVLTF
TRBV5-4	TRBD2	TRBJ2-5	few	TGTGCCAGCAGCCTGCCCCCTCGGGGGGGGGCCCCCGAGACCCAGTACTTC	CASSLPPRGGAPETQYF
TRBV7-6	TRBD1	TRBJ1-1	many	TGTGCCAGCAGCTTCGGACAGGACACTGAAGCTTTCTTT	CASSFGQDTEAFF
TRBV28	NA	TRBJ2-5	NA	TGTGCCAGCCTCGGAGCCGGAGAGACCCAGTACTTC	CASLGAGETQYF
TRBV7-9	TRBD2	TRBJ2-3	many	TGTGCCAGCAGCAAACTAGCGGGAGTATGGGATACGCAGTATTTT	CASSKLAGVWDTQYF
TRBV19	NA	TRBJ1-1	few	TGTGCCAGTAGTCCTAGGGACTCCTTTGCCACTGAAGCTTTCTTT	CASSPRDSFATEAFF
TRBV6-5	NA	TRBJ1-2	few	TGTGCCAGCAGTTACTCGTTATCCAGGCACGGCTACACCTTC	CASSYSLSRHGYTF
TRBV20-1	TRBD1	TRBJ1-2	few	TGCAGTGCTAGAGGGACAGGGGATGGCTACACCTTC	CSARGTGDGYTF
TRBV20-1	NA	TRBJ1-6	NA	TGCAGTGCTCAGACAAATGATTCACCCCTCCACTTT	CSAQTNDSPLHF
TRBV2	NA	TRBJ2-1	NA	TGTGCCAGCAGGGCAGGGATCCTTGGGAATGAGCAGTTCTTC	CASRAGILGNEQFF
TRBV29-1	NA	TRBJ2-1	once	TGCAGCGTTGGCCGACTAGTCCTCAGCTTCGATGAGCAGTTCTTC	CSVGRLVLSFDEQFF
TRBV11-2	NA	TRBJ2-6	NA	TGTGCCAGCAGCCGGAGCGGCTCTGGGGCCAACGTCCTGACTTTC	CASSRSGSGANVLTF
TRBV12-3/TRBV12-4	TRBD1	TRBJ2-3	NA	TGTGCCAGCCGAGATGGACAGGGCACAGATACGCAGTATTTT	CASRDGQGTDTQYF
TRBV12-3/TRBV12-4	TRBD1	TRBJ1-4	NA	TGTGCCAGCACCCGACAGGGCGCTAATGAAAAACTGTTTTTT	CASTRQGANEKLFF
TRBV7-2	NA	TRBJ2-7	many	TGTGCCAGCAGCTTTAAGTCAGCGCCCGAGCAGTACTTC	CASSFKSAPEQYF
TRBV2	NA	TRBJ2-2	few	TGTGCCAGCAGTGCCCAGGGAACCGGGGAGCTGTTTTTT	CASSAQGTGELFF
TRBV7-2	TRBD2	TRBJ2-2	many	TGTGCCAGCAGCTTTGGGCTAGCGGGAGTTTCCGGGGAGCTGTTTTTT	CASSFGLAGVSGELFF
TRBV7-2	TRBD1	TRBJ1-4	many	TGTGCCAGCAGCGCAAACAGGGGCCCGGGGGAAAAACTGTTTTTT	CASSANRGPGEKLFF
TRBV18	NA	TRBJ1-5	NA	TGTGCCAGCTCACCAGAGGGATATAGCAATCAGCCCCAGCATTTT	CASSPEGYSNQPQHF
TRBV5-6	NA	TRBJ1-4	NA	TGTGCCAGCAGCTTGGCGGTCGGGCAGGGACCAACTAATGAAAAACTGTTTTTT	CASSLAVGQGPTNEKLFF
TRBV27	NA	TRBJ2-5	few	TGTGCCAGCAGTTTAGTCCGGGGGACAATCCAAGAGACCCAGTACTTC	CASSLVRGTIQETQYF
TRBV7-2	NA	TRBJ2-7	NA	TGTGCCAGCAGCTCCGTAGGATGGTCGGGGGAGCAGTACTTC	CASSSVGWSGEQYF
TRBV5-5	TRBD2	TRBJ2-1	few	TGTGCCAGCAGCTGGGTAGCGGGGGCGAACTACAATGAGCAGTTCTTC	CASSWVAGANYNEQFF
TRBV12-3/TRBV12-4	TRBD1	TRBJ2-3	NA	TGTGCCAGCAGTTTTGGACAGGGCTCACCAGATACGCAGTATTTT	CASSFGQGSPDTQYF
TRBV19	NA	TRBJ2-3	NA	TGTGCCAGTCGACCCAGTTCCCTGAGTCCGCAGTATTTT	CASRPSSLSPQYF
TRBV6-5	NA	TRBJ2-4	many	TGTGCCAGCATCCCGAGACCGATGAAGAACATTCAGTACTTC	CASIPRPMKNIQYF
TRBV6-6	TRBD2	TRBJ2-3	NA	TGTGCCAGCAGTGTTAGCGGGAGCACAGATACGCAGTATTTT	CASSVSGSTDTQYF
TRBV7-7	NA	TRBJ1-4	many	TGTGCCAGCAGCTCTACCCCGAATGAAAAACTGTTTTTT	CASSSTPNEKLFF